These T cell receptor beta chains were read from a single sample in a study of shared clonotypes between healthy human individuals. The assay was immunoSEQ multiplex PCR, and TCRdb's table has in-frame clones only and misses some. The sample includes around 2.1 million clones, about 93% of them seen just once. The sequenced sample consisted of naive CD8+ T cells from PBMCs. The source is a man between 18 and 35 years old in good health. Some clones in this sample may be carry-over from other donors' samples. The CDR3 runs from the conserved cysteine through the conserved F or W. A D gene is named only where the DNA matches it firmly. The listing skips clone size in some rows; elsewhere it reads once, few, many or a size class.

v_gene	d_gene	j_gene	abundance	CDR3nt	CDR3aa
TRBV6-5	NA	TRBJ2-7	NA	TGTGCCAGCAGTCATCGGACATACGAGCAGTACTTC	CASSHRTYEQYF
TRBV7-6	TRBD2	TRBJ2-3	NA	TGTGCCAGCAGCTTTAGCAGCGGGGGGGCCACAGATACGCAGTATTTT	CASSFSSGGATDTQYF
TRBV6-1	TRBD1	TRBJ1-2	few	TGTGCCAGCACTGACAGGGGAGTCTATGGCTACACCTTC	CASTDRGVYGYTF
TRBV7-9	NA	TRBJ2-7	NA	TGTGCCAGCACCGATACCCTCAGGGTGAGCCACGAGCAGTACTTC	CASTDTLRVSHEQYF
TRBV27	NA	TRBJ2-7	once	TGTGCCAGCAGTTATGTTGGGAACGAGCAGTACTTC	CASSYVGNEQYF
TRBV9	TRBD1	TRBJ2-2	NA	TGTGCCAGCAGCCTACGACAGGGGGCGCGGGACACCGGGGAGCTGTTTTTT	CASSLRQGARDTGELFF
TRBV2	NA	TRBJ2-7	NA	TGTGCCAGCAGTTACAGGGAAATCAACGAGCAGTACTTC	CASSYREINEQYF
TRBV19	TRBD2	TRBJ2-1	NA	TGTGCCAGTAGTATAGGGCTAGCGGGGAATGAGCAGTTCTTC	CASSIGLAGNEQFF
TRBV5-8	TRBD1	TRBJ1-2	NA	TGTGCCAGCAGCTTGGTGGCAGGGGGAGGCTACACCTTC	CASSLVAGGGYTF
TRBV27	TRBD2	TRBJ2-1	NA	TGTGCCAGCAGTTTATTTAGCGGGAGGGCCCTTGAGCAGTTCTTC	CASSLFSGRALEQFF
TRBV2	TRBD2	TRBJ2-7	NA	TGTGCCAGCATGACTAGCGGCCACGAGCAGTACTTC	CASMTSGHEQYF
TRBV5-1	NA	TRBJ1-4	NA	TGCGCCAGCAGCCCGACAGGTGCCAATGAAAAACTGTTTTTT	CASSPTGANEKLFF
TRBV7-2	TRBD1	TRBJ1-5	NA	TGTGCCAGCAGCCTCGGCGTGGGACAGGGGATTCCCCAGCATTTT	CASSLGVGQGIPQHF
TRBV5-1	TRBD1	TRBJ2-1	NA	TGCGCCAGCAGCCCGGGACAGGGTTTCAATGAGCAGTTCTTC	CASSPGQGFNEQFF
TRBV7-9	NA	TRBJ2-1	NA	TGTGCCAGCAGCTTGTTACAGGGCGAAGACAATGAGCAGTTCTTC	CASSLLQGEDNEQFF
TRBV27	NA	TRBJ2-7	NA	TGTGCCAGCAGGTTTTTGGGCGAGCAGTACTTC	CASRFLGEQYF
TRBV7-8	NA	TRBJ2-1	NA	TGTGCCAGCAGCCCCAAGTTAGGGAGTCGGTATGAGCAGTTCTTC	CASSPKLGSRYEQFF
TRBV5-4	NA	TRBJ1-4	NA	TGTGCCAGCAGCTCGACAGGACAAGAGAAAAAACTGTTTTTT	CASSSTGQEKKLFF
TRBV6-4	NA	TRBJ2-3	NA	TGTGCCAGCAGTGAAAGAGGTTTGTGGGATACGCAGTATTTT	CASSERGLWDTQYF
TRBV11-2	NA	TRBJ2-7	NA	TGTGCCAGCAGCTACGGCGCCGGGGGCTACGAGCAGTACTTC	CASSYGAGGYEQYF
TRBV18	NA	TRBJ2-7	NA	TGTGCCAGCTCACCAATGGCGTCGGCCGAGCAGTACTTC	CASSPMASAEQYF
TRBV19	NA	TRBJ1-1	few	TGTGCCAGTAGTATAAGCGATTCCGGGAACACTGAAGCTTTCTTT	CASSISDSGNTEAFF
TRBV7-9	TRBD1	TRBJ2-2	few	TGTGCCAGCAGCTTAGTAATGAGACAGGGGAACACCGGGGAGCTGTTTTTT	CASSLVMRQGNTGELFF
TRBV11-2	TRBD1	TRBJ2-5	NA	TGTGCCAGCAGAGACAGGGGAAAAGAGACCCAGTACTTC	CASRDRGKETQYF
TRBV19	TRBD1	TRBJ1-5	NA	TGTGCCAGTAGCACTCTGGGACAGGTCTACAATCAGCCCCAGCATTTT	CASSTLGQVYNQPQHF
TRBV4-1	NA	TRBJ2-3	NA	TGCGCCAGCAGCGGAGAGGGGACAGATACGCAGTATTTT	CASSGEGTDTQYF
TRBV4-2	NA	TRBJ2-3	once	TGTGCCAGCAGCCAAAGGGACCCGACCCGACATACGCAGTATTTT	CASSQRDPTRHTQYF
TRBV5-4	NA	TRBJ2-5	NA	TGTGCCAGCAGCTCAGGACAGTGGGAGACCCAGTACTTC	CASSSGQWETQYF
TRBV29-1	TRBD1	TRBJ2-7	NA	TGCAGCGTTGAAGAACCGGGACAGGGGCTGTACGAGCAGTACTTC	CSVEEPGQGLYEQYF
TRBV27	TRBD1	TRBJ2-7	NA	TGTGCCAGCAGTTCGTACAGGGGAAGTATGCACGAGCAGTACTTC	CASSSYRGSMHEQYF
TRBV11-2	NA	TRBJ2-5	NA	TGTGCCAGCAGCTTAGATCCGGGTTCGACCCAGTACTTC	CASSLDPGSTQYF
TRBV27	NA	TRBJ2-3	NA	TGTGCCAGCAGTTTTGGGCGTGTCACAGATACGCAGTATTTT	CASSFGRVTDTQYF
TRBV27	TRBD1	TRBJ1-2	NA	TGTGCCAGCAGCCGGTCAGGACAGGGGGACCCGCCTAACTATGGCTACACCTTC	CASSRSGQGDPPNYGYTF
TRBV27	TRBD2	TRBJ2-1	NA	TGTGCCAGCTCTGCGCGGGGGGACTACAATGAGCAGTTCTTC	CASSARGDYNEQFF
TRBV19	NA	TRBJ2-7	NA	TGTGCCAGTAGTATCGAGGGCAGCAGCTCCTACGAGCAGTACTTC	CASSIEGSSSYEQYF
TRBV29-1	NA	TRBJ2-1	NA	TGCAGCTCGACCCAGGGGACGAATGAGCAGTTCTTC	CSSTQGTNEQFF
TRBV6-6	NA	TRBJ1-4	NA	TGTGCCAGCAGCCCGGGACGGCAGCTTAATGAAAAACTGTTTTTT	CASSPGRQLNEKLFF
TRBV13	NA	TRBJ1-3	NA	TGTGCCAGCAGCGCCGTGGGGCAGGGCCGGAACACCATATATTTT	CASSAVGQGRNTIYF